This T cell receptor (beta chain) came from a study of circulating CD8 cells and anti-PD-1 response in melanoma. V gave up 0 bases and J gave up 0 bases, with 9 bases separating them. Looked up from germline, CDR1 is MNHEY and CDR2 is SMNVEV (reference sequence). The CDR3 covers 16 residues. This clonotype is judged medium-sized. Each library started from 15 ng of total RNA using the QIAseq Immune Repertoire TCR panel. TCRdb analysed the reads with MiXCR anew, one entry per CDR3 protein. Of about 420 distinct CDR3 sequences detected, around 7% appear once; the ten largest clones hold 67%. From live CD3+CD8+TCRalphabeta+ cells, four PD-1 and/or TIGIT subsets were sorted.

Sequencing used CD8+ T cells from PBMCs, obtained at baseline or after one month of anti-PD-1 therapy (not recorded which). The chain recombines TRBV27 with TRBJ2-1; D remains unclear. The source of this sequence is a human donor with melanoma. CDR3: CASSLSGSSSYNEQFF. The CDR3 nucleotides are TGTGCCAGCAGTTTATCGGGTTCGAGCTCCTACAATGAGCAGTTCTTC.